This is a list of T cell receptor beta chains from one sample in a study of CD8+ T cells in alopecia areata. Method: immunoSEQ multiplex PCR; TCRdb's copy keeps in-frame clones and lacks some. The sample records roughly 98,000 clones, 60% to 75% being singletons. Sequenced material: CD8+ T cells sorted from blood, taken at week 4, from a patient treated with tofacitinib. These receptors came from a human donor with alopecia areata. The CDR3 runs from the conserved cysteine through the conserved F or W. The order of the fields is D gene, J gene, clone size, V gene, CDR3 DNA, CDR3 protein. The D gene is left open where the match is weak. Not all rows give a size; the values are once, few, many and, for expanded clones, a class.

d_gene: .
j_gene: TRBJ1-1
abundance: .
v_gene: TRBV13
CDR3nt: TGTGCCAGCAGCTTAGGCACTGAAGCTTTCTTT
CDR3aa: CASSLGTEAFF

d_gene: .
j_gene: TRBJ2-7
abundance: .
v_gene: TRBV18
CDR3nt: TGTGCCAGCTCACCACCTTCCCAGGGTAGCTACTACGAGCAGTACTTC
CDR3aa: CASSPPSQGSYYEQYF

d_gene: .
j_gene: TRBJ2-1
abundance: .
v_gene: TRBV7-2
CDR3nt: TGTGCCAGCAGCCTAAGCATAACCCCTGGGAATGAGCAGTTCTTC
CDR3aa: CASSLSITPGNEQFF

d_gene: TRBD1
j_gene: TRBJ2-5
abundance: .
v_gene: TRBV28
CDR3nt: TGTGCCAGCAGTTTAAGGGGGCTGCAAGAGACCCAGTACTTC
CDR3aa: CASSLRGLQETQYF

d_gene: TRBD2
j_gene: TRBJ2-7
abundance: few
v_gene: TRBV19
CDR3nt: TGTGCCAGTAGCGTCGGCGGGGGGAGCTCCTACGAGCAGTACTTC
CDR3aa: CASSVGGGSSYEQYF

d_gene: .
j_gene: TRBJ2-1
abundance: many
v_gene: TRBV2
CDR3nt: TGTGCCAGCACCTCCGGGCCTCCGAAGGACAATGAGCAGTTCTTC
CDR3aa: CASTSGPPKDNEQFF

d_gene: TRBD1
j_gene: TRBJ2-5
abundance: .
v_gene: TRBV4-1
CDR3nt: TGCGCCAGCAGCCAAGGACAGGGGGCAAAACAAGAGACCCAGTACTTC
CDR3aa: CASSQGQGAKQETQYF

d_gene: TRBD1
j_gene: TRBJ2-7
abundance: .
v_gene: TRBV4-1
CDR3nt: TGCGCCAGCAGCCAAGACAGGGGGCGTACCGAGCAGTACTTC
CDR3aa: CASSQDRGRTEQYF

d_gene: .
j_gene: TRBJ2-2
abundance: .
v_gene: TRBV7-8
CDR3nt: TGTGCCAGCAGCTTAGGAGGTTCCGGGGAGCTGTTTTTT
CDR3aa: CASSLGGSGELFF

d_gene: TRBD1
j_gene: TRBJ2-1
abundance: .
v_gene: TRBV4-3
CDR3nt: TGCGCCAGCACAGACGGACAGGGAGGTGATGAGCAGTTCTTC
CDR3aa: CASTDGQGGDEQFF

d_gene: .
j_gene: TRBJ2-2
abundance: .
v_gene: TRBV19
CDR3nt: TGTGCCAGTAGTATTTTCGGGAACACCGGGGAGCTGTTTTTT
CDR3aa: CASSIFGNTGELFF

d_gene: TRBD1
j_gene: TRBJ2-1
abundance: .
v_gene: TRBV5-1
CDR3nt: TGCGCCAGCAGCTCCAGACAGGGTCCCTACAATGAGCAGTTCTTC
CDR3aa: CASSSRQGPYNEQFF

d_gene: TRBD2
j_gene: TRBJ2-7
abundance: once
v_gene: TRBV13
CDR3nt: TGTGCCAGCAGCTTAGAAGGGCGGGGGAACGAGCAGTACTTC
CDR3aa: CASSLEGRGNEQYF

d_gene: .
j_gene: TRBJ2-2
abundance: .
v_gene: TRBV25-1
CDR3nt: TGTGCCAGCAGGGAAGGAGCCGGGGAGCTGTTTTTT
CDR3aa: CASREGAGELFF

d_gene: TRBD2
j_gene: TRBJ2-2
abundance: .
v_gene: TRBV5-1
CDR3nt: TGCGCCAGCAGCTTGGGACTAGCGGGTTTTGCCGGGGAGCTGTTTTTT
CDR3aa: CASSLGLAGFAGELFF

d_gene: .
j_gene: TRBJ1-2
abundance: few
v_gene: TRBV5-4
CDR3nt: TGTGCCTACCGAACTGGGACGGCTCCGGATGGCTACACCTTC
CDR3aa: CAYRTGTAPDGYTF